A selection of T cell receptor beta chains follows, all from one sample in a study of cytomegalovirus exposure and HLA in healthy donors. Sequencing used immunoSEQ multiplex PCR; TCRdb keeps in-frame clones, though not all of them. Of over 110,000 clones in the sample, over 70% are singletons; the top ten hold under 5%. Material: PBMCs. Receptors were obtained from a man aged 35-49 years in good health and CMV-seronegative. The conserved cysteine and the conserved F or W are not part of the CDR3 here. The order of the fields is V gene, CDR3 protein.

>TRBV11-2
ASSLGRGGSSYNEQF
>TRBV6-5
ASSYGGTGGPPLH
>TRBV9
ASSVAGGGATEQF
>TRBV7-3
ASSLFAGVVEQF
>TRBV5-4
ASTRPGALGETQY
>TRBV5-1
ASSSGLTGDRYEQY
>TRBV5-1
ASSLSDRQDTQY
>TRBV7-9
ATDPGTGVGEQY
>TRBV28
ASTWGGGSYTQY
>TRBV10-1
ASSESGLYNEQF
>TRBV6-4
ASSEGQGGTEAF
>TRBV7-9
ASSLIQGYGYT
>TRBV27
ASSFGDTQY
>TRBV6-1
ASMLDGGASPLH
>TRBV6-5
ASSSRTGPSNEKLF
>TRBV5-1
ASSLGQGDQPQH
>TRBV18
ASGGQGLGEQY
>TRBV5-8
ASSSFTGGGYT
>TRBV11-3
ASAFGENRELF
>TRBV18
ASSRLSETTEAF
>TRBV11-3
ASSEGQNTGELF
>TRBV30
APVFSGNTIY
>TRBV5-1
ASSWPEGTDTQY
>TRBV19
ASSQQGPQPQH
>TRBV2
ASSDWTDTYEQY
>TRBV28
ASSLLEGADGYT
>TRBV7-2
ASSPQDRGYNSPLH
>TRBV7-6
ASSLEGADGYT
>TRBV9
ASSPREVGELF
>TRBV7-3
ASSLAGASSSYNEQF
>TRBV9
ASSVGQGNEKLF
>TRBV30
AAASLFNSPLH
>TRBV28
ASSFPQGTGNTIY
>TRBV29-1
SVEGRGLDEKLF
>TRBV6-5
ASSYTRGQGYGYT
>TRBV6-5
ASSSNQGGVY
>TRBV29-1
SVEEKQQAF
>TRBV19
ASSIVGGGVSNQPQH
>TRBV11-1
ASSPPQPGLSRGGAF
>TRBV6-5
ASRGDRAANYGYT
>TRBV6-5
ASRSGRQGTEAF
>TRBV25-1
ASSLGGQGRGYT
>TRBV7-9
ASSLSGGDYNEQF
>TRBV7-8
ASSIRQGLEAF
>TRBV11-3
ASSYRDTPYNEQF
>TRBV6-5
ASSYSSAGAVKGYT
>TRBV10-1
ASRSGSGNTIY
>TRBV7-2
ASSLGLAGGVGTQY
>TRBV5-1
ASSLPLAVYPVETQY
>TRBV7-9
ASSLASGTVSEQY
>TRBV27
ASSLSLASGANVLT
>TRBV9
ASSVASRGGTEAF
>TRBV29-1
SGELGSSYT